This record covers a single TCR beta chain. The antigen is not known. PCR used 60 Vbeta primers and 13 Jbeta primers. This table comes from immunoSEQ multiplex PCR, and its TCRdb copy is limited to in-frame clones, with some not included. The data show 90,000 to 110,000 clones, about 76% seen once. The sample originates from a study of cytomegalovirus exposure and HLA in healthy donors. The germline CDR1 and CDR2 sequences are SGHDT and YYEEEE. This CDR3 has 17 amino acids. The V gene end was trimmed by 3 bases and the J gene end by 9 bases; junction bases not matched to a gene: 17. Findings and limits, study-wide: Specific recognition of CMV antigens was confirmed in vitro for a few chains (all CMV-associated).

The chain uses TRBV5-6 and TRBJ2-1; 8 bases map to TRBD2. Sequences were obtained from PBMCs. The TCR originated in a woman in her twenties or thirties in good health and CMV-seronegative. Here the CDR3 DNA reads TGTGCCAGCAGCTCGGAGAGAGGGATAGCGGGAATTGGTGAGCAGTTCTTC. Protein sequence: CASSSERGIAGIGEQFF.